This TCR beta chain was captured by sequencing in a study of immune cell composition in non-small cell lung cancer. Using immunoSEQ multiplex PCR, the repertoire was profiled, and TCRdb retains in-frame clones only, with some absent. The data show about 1,600 clones, approximately 80% seen once. The germline gives CDR1 SGHTA, CDR2 FQGNSA. V shed 1 base and J shed 7 bases, with 11 bases lying between them. The CDR3 has 13 amino acids. These sequences were also reported in another study, on CD4 T cells in lung cancer.

This clonotype originated in a human donor with non-small cell lung cancer. What was sequenced was lung tumor tissue. J is TRBJ2-7 and V is TRBV7-2; D call uncertain. CDR3 nucleotide sequence: TGTGCCAGCAGCTTAGAGAGCGAGAGGGAGCAGTACTTC. Amino acids: CASSLESEREQYF.